Below are 21 T cell receptor beta chains sequenced from a single sample in a study of T-cell memory formation after mild COVID-19. TCRdb re-called the 5' RACE reads through MiXCR, storing one row per CDR3 protein. The table lists around 300,000 distinct CDR3 sequences, 10% to 15% of them singletons. The sequencing input was PBMCs or a T cell subset sorted from them (not recorded which). Every receptor here comes from a young man who had mild COVID-19 (a few samples of this study predate the infection). Cell type and time point are not known.

The rearrangement links TRBV29-1 to TRBJ1-2; the D gene is possibly TRBD1 (6 bases). The CDR3 consists of 14 residues. The V gene lost 8 bases and the J gene lost 3 bases, with 19 bases spanning the gap. Germline lookup yields CDR1 SQVTM and CDR2 ANQGSEA. CDR3 nucleotide sequence: TGCAGCTTGCAGGGGACCGAGACTTACTATGGCTACACCTTC. It translates to CSLQGTETYYGYTF.

This chain connects TRBV18 to TRBJ1-4; D uncertain. V was cut by 3 bases and J by 5 bases, with 13 bases left in between. Germline CDR1 and CDR2: KGHSH and LQKENI. There are 15 residues in the CDR3. The CDR3 protein is CASSPGFAQNEKLFF. DNA for the CDR3: TGTGCCAGCTCACCCGGCTTTGCCCAAAATGAAAAACTGTTTTTT.

This sequence joins TRBV11-2 and TRBJ1-1; no clear D gene. The CDR3 contains 15 residues. V lost 3 bases to trimming and J lost 1 base, with 12 bases between them. Per the germline V gene, CDR1 is SGHAT and CDR2 is FQNNGV. The CDR3 DNA follows: TGTGCCAGCAGCTTTTTAACCCCAGGGAACACTGAAGCTTTCTTT. It codes for CASSFLTPGNTEAFF.

CDR3: CASSEAPRAYEQFF. The CDR3, as DNA: TGTGCCAGCAGTGAAGCGCCCAGGGCCTACGAGCAGTTCTTC. This chain connects TRBV2 to TRBJ2-1; weak D call: TRBD1 (5 bases). CDR3 size: 14 residues. Germline assignment: CDR1 SNHLY and CDR2 FYNNEI. Trimming stripped 0 bases from V and 10 bases from J, with 13 bases between.

The chain couples TRBV7-8 to TRBJ2-7, with 10 nucleotides matching TRBD1. Trimming at V came to 1 base and at J to 2 bases, leaving 8 bases not matched to a gene. The CDR3 runs to 17 residues. Germline CDR1 is SGHVS and CDR2 is FQNEAQ. The CDR3 loop reads CASSLGSGGQGAYEQYF. DNA of the CDR3: TGTGCCAGCAGCTTAGGATCCGGAGGACAGGGGGCCTACGAGCAGTACTTC.

The sample holds many counts of this clonotype. CDR3 protein: CASSSRADYGYTF. The CDR3 DNA reads as TGTGCCAGCAGTTCGAGGGCAGACTATGGCTACACCTTC. The V and J genes are TRBV27 and TRBJ1-2; no reliable D call. Between the trimmed V and J ends, which lost 4 bases and 3 bases, there was a span of 9 bases. This CDR3 contains 13 residues. Germline V gives CDR1 MNHEY, CDR2 SMNVEV (reference sequence).

This clonotype was recorded a few times. The V gene is TRBV7-2, the J gene TRBJ2-3, with TRBD1 identical over 7 bases. CDR1 and CDR2 (germline): SGHTA, FQGNSA. J lost 4 bases, V lost 4 bases, and 5 bases had no gene match. This CDR3 has 14 amino acids. The CDR3 DNA is TGTGCCAGCAGCTACCGACAGGGACCAGATACGCAGTATTTT. Amino acid sequence: CASSYRQGPDTQYF.

The chain employs TRBV12-3 or TRBV12-4 and TRBJ2-7, with D possibly TRBD1 on 6 matching bases. Trimming stripped 3 bases from V and 6 bases from J, with 15 bases between. CDR3 length: 14 amino acids. The CDR3 protein is CASSFGQGSAEQYF. The CDR3 nucleotides read TGTGCCAGCAGTTTCGGGCAGGGGTCGGCCGAGCAGTACTTC.

The chain joins TRBV6-5 to TRBJ1-1; 9 bases match TRBD1. The CDR3 has 16 amino acids. Trimming at V came to 5 bases and at J to 4 bases, leaving 11 bases not matched to a gene. Germline CDR1 is MNHEY and CDR2 is SVGAGI. CDR3 in amino acids: CASSRSQGAKGTEAFF. CDR3 nucleotides: TGTGCCAGCAGTAGGTCACAGGGGGCGAAGGGCACTGAAGCTTTCTTT.

This clonotype has more than one count but fewer than ten. This rearrangement joins TRBV12-5 to TRBJ2-1; D is unclear. The length of the CDR3 is 13 residues. Trimming removed 1 base from V and 5 bases from J, with 6 bases in between. Germline V lookup: CDR1 LGHNT, CDR2 FRNRAP. CDR3 sequence reads: CASGLGADNEQFF. CDR3 DNA sequence: TGTGCTAGTGGTTTGGGAGCCGACAATGAGCAGTTCTTC.

The rearrangement links TRBV6-6 to TRBJ2-7; D unresolved. Germline loops: CDR1 MNHNY, CDR2 SVGAGI (reference sequence). There are 16 residues in the CDR3. Trimming took off 2 bases at V and 3 bases at J, with 17 bases between the two ends. The CDR3 DNA reads TGTGCCAGCAGTTACCCGGAACACAGATCAAACTACGAGCAGTACTTC. It yields the protein CASSYPEHRSNYEQYF.

The V gene is TRBV28, the J gene TRBJ1-5; TRBD1 matches at 8 bases. CDR3 length: 15 residues. The germline CDR1 and CDR2 sequences are MDHEN and SYDVKM. V lost 5 bases to trimming and J lost 2 bases; unmatched junction nucleotides: 5. CDR3 protein: CASSPRGRGNQPQHF. For the CDR3, the DNA is TGTGCCAGCAGTCCCAGGGGGCGCGGCAATCAGCCCCAGCATTTT.

In this sample, this clonotype turned up a few times. The gene calls are TRBV20-1 and TRBJ2-7, with a tentative D call TRBD1 (5 bases). This CDR3 has 11 amino acids. The ends were cut back, 5 bases at V and 3 bases at J, with 8 bases in the middle. In germline, CDR1 is DFQATT, CDR2 SNEGSKA (reference sequence). The CDR3 DNA follows: TGCAGTGCTCTGGACATCTACGAGCAGTACTTC. Its translation is CSALDIYEQYF.

This clonotype was recorded many times. The chain links TRBV11-2 to TRBJ2-7; D remains ambiguous. Trimming shortened V by 1 base and J by 6 bases, and 10 bases separated the two germline ends. CDR3 size: 13 residues. From germline, CDR1 is SGHAT and CDR2 FQNNGV. CDR3 protein: CASSLADQGEQYV. The CDR3 DNA reads TGTGCCAGCAGCTTAGCGGACCAAGGCGAGCAGTACGTC.

This rearrangement joins TRBV12-3 or TRBV12-4 to TRBJ2-1; D gene uncertain. Trimming left V 5 bases short and J 7 bases short, with 15 bases between. The CDR3 is made up of 14 amino acids. CDR3: CASSTQSPRNEQFF. CDR3 DNA sequence: TGTGCCAGCAGTACGCAAAGCCCGCGGAATGAGCAGTTCTTC.

This clonotype was recorded many times. J is TRBJ2-3 and V is TRBV11-2; 8 bases are a match to TRBD2. From germline, CDR1 is SGHAT and CDR2 FQNNGV. There are 13 residues in the CDR3. The V gene end was trimmed by 8 bases and the J gene end by 3 bases; junction bases not matched to a gene: 4. The CDR3 region is CASGRGGTDTQYF. In DNA form, the CDR3 reads TGTGCCAGCGGACGGGGGGGGACAGATACGCAGTATTTT.

This clonotype was seen more than once but under ten times. V gene TRBV5-1 combines with J gene TRBJ2-5; a possible D gene is TRBD1 (6 bases). With 4 bases removed from V and 5 bases from J, the gap between germline ends came to 12 bases. The CDR3 spans 13 residues. Germline values: CDR1 SGHRS, CDR2 YFSETQ. The CDR3 sequence is CASSGITGETQYF. Here the CDR3 DNA reads TGCGCCAGCAGCGGAATCACAGGGGAGACCCAGTACTTC.

This clonotype has a count of ten or more. This chain links TRBV20-1 with TRBJ2-7, with 7 positions matching TRBD2. Germline V CDR1 and CDR2: DFQATT, SNEGSKA (reference sequence). V lost 3 bases to trimming and J lost 0 bases; unmatched junction nucleotides: 5. CDR3 length: 14 residues. CDR3 bases: TGCAGTGCTAGTTTGGCGGGGGACTCCTACGAGCAGTACTTC. Its translation: CSASLAGDSYEQYF.

The rearrangement links TRBV3-1 to TRBJ2-3; 7 bases align to TRBD1. Looked up from germline, CDR1 is LGHDT and CDR2 is YNNKEL (reference sequence). The CDR3 contains 16 residues. With V trimmed by 0 bases and J by 3 bases, 6 bases remained unmatched. CDR3 bases: TGTGCCAGCAGCCAAGATGAAGGGGGCCGAACAGATACGCAGTATTTT. Amino acid sequence: CASSQDEGGRTDTQYF.

V is TRBV14 and J is TRBJ2-2; D ambiguous. V lost 4 bases and J lost 5, with 11 bases in between. CDR1 and CDR2 (germline): SGHDN, FVKESK. The CDR3 runs 14 residues. The CDR3 nucleotides read TGTGCCAGCAGCCTTTTAAGACCTACCGGGGAGCTGTTTTTT. This sequence encodes CASSLLRPTGELFF.

This clonotype was detected only a few times. The chain combines TRBV4-2 with TRBJ2-3, with TRBD2 matching over 10 bases. CDR1 is LGHNA, CDR2 YNFKEQ, per germline. The CDR3 has 19 amino acids. V trimming: 0 bases; J trimming: 0 bases; junction bases outside the gene matches: 9. The CDR3 DNA reads as TGTGCCAGCAGCCAAGATTTTCTAGCGGGGGAGTATAGCACAGATACGCAGTATTTT. It encodes CASSQDFLAGEYSTDTQYF.